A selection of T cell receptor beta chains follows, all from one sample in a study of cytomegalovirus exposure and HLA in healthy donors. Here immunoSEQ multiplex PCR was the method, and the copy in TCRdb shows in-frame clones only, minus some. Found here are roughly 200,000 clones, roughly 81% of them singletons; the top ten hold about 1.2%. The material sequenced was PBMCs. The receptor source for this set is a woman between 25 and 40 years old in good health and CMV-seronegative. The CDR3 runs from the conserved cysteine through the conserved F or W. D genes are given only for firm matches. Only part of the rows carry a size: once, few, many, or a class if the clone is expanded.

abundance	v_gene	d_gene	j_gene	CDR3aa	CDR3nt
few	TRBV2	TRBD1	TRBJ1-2	CASSETGDGYTF	TGTGCCAGCAGTGAGACAGGGGATGGCTACACCTTC
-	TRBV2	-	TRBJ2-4	CASSTGVLAKNIQYF	TGTGCCAGCAGCACCGGGGTCCTAGCCAAAAACATTCAGTACTTC
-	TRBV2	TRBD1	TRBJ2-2	CASSEGAGGPTGELFF	TGTGCCAGCAGTGAAGGGGCAGGGGGACCCACCGGGGAGCTGTTTTTT
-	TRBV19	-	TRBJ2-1	CASSIGLHNEQFF	TGTGCCAGTAGTATTGGGCTCCACAATGAGCAGTTCTTC
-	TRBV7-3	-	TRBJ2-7	CASSLRGGDEQYF	TGTGCCAGCAGCTTAAGGGGCGGAGACGAGCAGTACTTC
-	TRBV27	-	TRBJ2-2	CASSLEVTGELFF	TGTGCCAGCAGTTTGGAGGTCACCGGGGAGCTGTTTTTT
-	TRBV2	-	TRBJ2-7	CASKGEAYEQYF	TGTGCCAGCAAAGGGGAAGCCTACGAGCAGTACTTC
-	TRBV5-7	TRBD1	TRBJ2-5	CASSPDRGGETQYF	TGTGCCAGCAGCCCGGACAGGGGAGGGGAGACCCAGTACTTC
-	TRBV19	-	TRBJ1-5	CASMGAYSNQPQHF	TGTGCCAGTATGGGGGCTTATAGCAATCAGCCCCAGCATTTT
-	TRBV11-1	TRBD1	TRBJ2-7	CASSRPGQGMREQYF	TGTGCCAGCAGCCGACCGGGACAGGGAATGAGAGAGCAGTACTTC
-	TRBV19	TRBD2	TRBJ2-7	CASGRGLSSGSYEQYF	TGTGCCAGTGGAAGGGGGCTGAGTAGCGGGAGCTACGAGCAGTACTTC
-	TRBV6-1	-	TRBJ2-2	CASIFGQRTGELFF	TGTGCCAGCATTTTCGGACAGCGCACCGGGGAGCTGTTTTTT
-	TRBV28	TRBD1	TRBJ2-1	CASSSQGAGQLGQFF	TGTGCCAGCAGTTCACAGGGGGCAGGTCAGTTAGGGCAGTTCTTC
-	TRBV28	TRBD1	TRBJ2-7	CASSLRTGGTYEQYF	TGTGCCAGCAGTTTAAGGACAGGGGGAACCTACGAGCAGTACTTC
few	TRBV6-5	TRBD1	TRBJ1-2	CASRYGQGVYGYTF	TGTGCCAGCAGATATGGACAGGGAGTCTATGGCTACACCTTC
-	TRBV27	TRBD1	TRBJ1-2	CASSYSPGRGQSNYGYTF	TGTGCCAGCAGTTACAGTCCCGGTCGGGGACAGAGTAACTATGGCTACACCTTC
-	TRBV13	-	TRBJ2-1	CASSLWGRSYNEQFF	TGTGCCAGCAGCTTATGGGGGAGGAGTTACAATGAGCAGTTCTTC
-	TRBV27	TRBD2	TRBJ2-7	CASSIALGTSGTYEQYF	TGTGCCAGCAGTATAGCTTTAGGGACTAGCGGCACTTACGAGCAGTACTTC
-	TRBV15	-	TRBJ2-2	CATSSQGGGGELFF	TGTGCCACCAGCAGTCAGGGGGGTGGCGGGGAGCTGTTTTTT
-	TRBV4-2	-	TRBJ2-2	CASSQEFRGTGELFF	TGTGCCAGCAGCCAAGAGTTTAGGGGAACCGGGGAGCTGTTTTTT
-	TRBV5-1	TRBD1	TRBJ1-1	CASSLTGSEAFF	TGCGCCAGCAGCCTGACAGGGAGTGAAGCTTTCTTT
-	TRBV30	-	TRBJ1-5	CAWSGGTGLHNQPQHF	TGTGCCTGGAGTGGGGGTACAGGACTACACAATCAGCCCCAGCATTTT
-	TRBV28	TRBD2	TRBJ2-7	CASRGTSGRAEQYF	TGTGCCAGCAGGGGGACTAGCGGGAGGGCAGAGCAGTACTTC
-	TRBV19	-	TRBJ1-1	CASSINASPRAFF	TGTGCCAGTAGTATTAACGCGTCACCGCGAGCTTTCTTT
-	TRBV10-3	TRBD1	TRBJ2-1	CAIMGGQVSYNEQFF	TGTGCCATCATGGGGGGACAGGTGTCCTACAATGAGCAGTTCTTC
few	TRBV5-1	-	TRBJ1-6	CASSLWGWGQGNSPLHF	TGCGCCAGCAGCTTGTGGGGTTGGGGGCAGGGTAATTCACCCCTCCACTTT
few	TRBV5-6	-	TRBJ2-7	CASNGGPAVNYEQYF	TGTGCCAGCAACGGGGGGCCAGCGGTTAACTACGAGCAGTACTTC
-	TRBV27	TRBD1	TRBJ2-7	CASSDGTGTLQEQYF	TGTGCCAGCAGTGACGGGACAGGGACCCTCCAAGAGCAGTACTTC
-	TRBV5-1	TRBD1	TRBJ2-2	CASSLRGSTGELFF	TGCGCCAGCAGTCTCAGGGGGTCCACCGGGGAGCTGTTTTTT